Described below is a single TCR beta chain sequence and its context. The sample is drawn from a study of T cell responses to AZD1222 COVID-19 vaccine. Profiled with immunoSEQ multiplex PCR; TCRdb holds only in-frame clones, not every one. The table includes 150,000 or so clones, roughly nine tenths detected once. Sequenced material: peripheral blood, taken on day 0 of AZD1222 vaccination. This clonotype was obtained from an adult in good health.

CDR3 in DNA: TGTGCCAGTGCGGCTAGCGGGAGGCCAGATACGCAGTATTTT. Its translation is CASAASGRPDTQYF. The chain recombines TRBV19 with TRBJ2-3; 11 nucleotides agree with TRBD2. The CDR3 extends over 14 amino acids. Germline-derived CDR1 and CDR2 are LNHDA and SQIVND (reference sequence). V dropped 8 bases and J dropped 4; count of bases not matched to a gene: 5.